These 13 T cell receptor beta chains were sequenced from one sample in a study of blood T cell repertoires in COVID-19. Libraries were prepared by immunoSEQ multiplex PCR; TCRdb keeps only in-frame clonotypes and omits some of them. The sample holds some 200,000 clones, around 87% seen once. The sample consisted of peripheral blood. The receptors shown here come from a man in his forties with active or convalescent COVID-19.

V is TRBV11-1 and J is TRBJ2-3; TRBD1 aligns across 10 bases. V lost 6 bases, J lost 6 bases, and 3 bases stayed unmatched. Looked up from germline, CDR1 is SGHAT and CDR2 is FQDESV (reference sequence). The CDR3 spans 13 residues. The CDR3 is CASSKDRGDTQYF. The CDR3, as DNA: TGTGCCAGCAGTAAGGACAGGGGGGATACGCAGTATTTT. Complete variable domain (other parts from reference TRBV11-1 and TRBJ2-3): EAEVAQSPRYKITEKSQAVAFWCDPISGHATLYWYRQILGQGPELLVQFQDESVVDDSQLPKDRFSAERLKGVDSTLKIQPAELGDSAMYLCASSKDRGDTQYFGPGTRLTVL.

The V and J genes are TRBV12-1 and TRBJ2-5; the table names TRBD1, a call not compared with the DNA. TRBV12-1 is assigned pseudogene status. This CDR3 comprises 12 residues. CDR3 nucleotide sequence: TGTGCCAGCAGCCTGCAGCAAGAGACCCAGTACTTC. It encodes CASSLQQETQYF.

This chain connects TRBV7-2 to TRBJ2-1; D gene unclear. The CDR3 consists of 16 residues. Germline values: CDR1 SGHTA, CDR2 FQGNSA. V was cut by 6 bases and J by 0 bases, with 15 bases left in between. CDR3 in amino acids: CASRKPGQSSYNEQFF. The CDR3 nucleotides read TGTGCCAGCAGGAAACCGGGTCAAAGCTCCTACAATGAGCAGTTCTTC.

The rearrangement joins TRBV30 to TRBJ2-1, with 7 bases that match TRBD1. The CDR3 runs 15 residues. Germline-derived CDR1 and CDR2 are GTSNPN and SVGIG (reference sequence). Trimming at V came to 2 bases and at J to 1 base, leaving 5 bases not matched to a gene. Written as DNA, the CDR3 is TGTGCCTGGAGTATGACGACAGGGTCCTACAATGAGCAGTTCTTC. Protein: CAWSMTTGSYNEQFF.

The chain carries TRBV7-9 and TRBJ1-4; D unresolved. The germline V and J ends were trimmed by 7 bases and 0 bases, with 9 bases remaining between them. The germline V gene encodes CDR1 SEHNR and CDR2 FQNEAQ (reference sequence). The CDR3 is 14 amino acids. CDR3 bases: TGTGCCAGCAACGAGGGAGCAACTAATGAAAAACTGTTTTTT. It encodes CASNEGATNEKLFF.

This clone was observed a single time. For the CDR3, the DNA is TGTGCCAGCAGTACCCGGGACAGGGGGGTTAGTACGCAGTATTTT. Amino acids: CASSTRDRGVSTQYF. The chain combines TRBV6-5 with TRBJ2-3; 11 nucleotides line up with TRBD1. Germline V lookup: CDR1 MNHEY, CDR2 SVGAGI. CDR3 length: 15 amino acids. Germline trimming cut 5 bases from V and 8 bases from J; bases unmatched to any gene: 9.

The CDR3 nucleotides are TGCGCCAGCAGTGAGTCGGTATTAGCGGGCAATGAGCAGTTCTTC. As protein: CASSESVLAGNEQFF. This chain links TRBV10-2 with TRBJ2-1, with 7 bases identical to TRBD2. Germline CDR1 and CDR2: WSHSY and SAAADI. The V segment lost 0 bases and the J segment 6 bases; nucleotides outside the gene matches: 5. This CDR3 has 15 amino acids.

The chain recombines TRBV7-8 with TRBJ1-6; D may be TRBD1 (5 bases). This CDR3 spans 16 amino acids. Trimming took 1 base from V and 7 from J, leaving 14 bases between them. Germline-derived CDR1 and CDR2 are SGHVS and FQNEAQ. The CDR3 reads CASSLGETAGNSPLHF. The CDR3 bases are TGTGCCAGCAGCTTAGGAGAGACAGCTGGAAATTCACCCCTCCACTTT.

The chain couples TRBV19 to TRBJ1-2; 11 bases are shared with TRBD1. J lost 7 bases, V lost 6 bases, and 7 bases had no gene match. The CDR3 spans 14 residues. Looked up from germline, CDR1 is LNHDA and CDR2 is SQIVND (reference sequence). The chain's CDR3 is CASRIQDRGPGYTF. As DNA, the CDR3 is TGTGCCAGTAGAATACAGGACAGGGGGCCTGGCTACACCTTC.

The rearrangement uses TRBV7-8 and TRBJ2-7; D gene uncertain. V was trimmed by 5 bases and J by 7 bases, leaving 15 bases between them. This CDR3 region has 13 residues. The germline V gene has CDR1 SGHVS and CDR2 FQNEAQ. The CDR3 loop reads CASSPALEVEQYF. CDR3 nucleotides: TGTGCCAGCAGCCCGGCCCTAGAAGTAGAGCAGTACTTC.

The V and J genes are TRBV28 and TRBJ2-7; D possibly corresponds to TRBD1 (5 bases). CDR1 and CDR2 from the germline V gene are MDHEN and SYDVKM. The CDR3 loop spans 12 amino acids. The V and J ends lost 8 bases and 3 bases respectively, with 11 bases between them. CDR3 nucleotide sequence: TGTGCCAGCGGGGCAGCCGGCTACGAGCAGTACTTC. This sequence encodes CASGAAGYEQYF.

This clone showed up just once. J is TRBJ2-6 and V is TRBV5-4, with D unresolved. The CDR3 is made up of 18 amino acids. CDR1 is SGHNT and CDR2 is YYREEE in the germline V gene (reference sequence). V gave up 3 bases and J gave up 0 bases, with 16 bases separating them. The CDR3 DNA sequence: TGTGCCAGCAGCTCGCCCATCTTCGAGAACTCTGGGGCCAACGTCCTGACTTTC. Residues: CASSSPIFENSGANVLTF.

V gene TRBV7-9 combines with J gene TRBJ2-1, with 10 nucleotides matching TRBD1. Per the germline V gene, CDR1 is SEHNR and CDR2 is FQNEAQ (reference sequence). The length of the CDR3 is 17 residues. The junction had 12 bases not matched to a gene; V was cut back by 3 bases and J by 7 bases. CDR3 region: CASSFTSTGTGANEQFF. The CDR3 nucleotides read TGTGCCAGCAGCTTCACCTCCACCGGGACAGGGGCTAATGAGCAGTTCTTC. Complete variable domain (other parts from reference TRBV7-9 and TRBJ2-1): DTGVSQNPRHKITKRGQNVTFRCDPISEHNRLYWYRQTLGQGPEFLTYFQNEAQLEKSRLLSDRFSAERPKGSFSTLEIQRTEQGDSAMYLCASSFTSTGTGANEQFFGPGTRLTVL.